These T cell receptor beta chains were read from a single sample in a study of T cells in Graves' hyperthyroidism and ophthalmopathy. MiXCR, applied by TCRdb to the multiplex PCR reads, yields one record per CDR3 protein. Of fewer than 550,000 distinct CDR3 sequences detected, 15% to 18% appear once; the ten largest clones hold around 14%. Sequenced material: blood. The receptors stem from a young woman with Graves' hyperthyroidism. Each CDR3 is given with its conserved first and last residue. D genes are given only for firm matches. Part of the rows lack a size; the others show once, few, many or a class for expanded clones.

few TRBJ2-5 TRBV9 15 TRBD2 TGTGCCAGCAGCGTGAGCGGGGGGGCGCGGGAGACCCAGTACTTC CASSVSGGARETQYF
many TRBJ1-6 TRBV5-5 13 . TGTGCCAGCAGCTTGGGGCAAAATTCACCCCTCCACTTT CASSLGQNSPLHF
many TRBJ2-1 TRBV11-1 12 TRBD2 TGTGCCAGCAGTTATCCGGGACTAGTCGCGTTCTTC CASSYPGLVAFF
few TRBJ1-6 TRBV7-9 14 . TGTGCCAGCAGCGCAAGCTCCTATAATTCACCCCTCCACTTT CASSASSYNSPLHF
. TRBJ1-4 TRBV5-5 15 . TGTGCCAGCAGCCTCCGTTCAGGAAGTAATGAAAAACTGTTTTTT CASSLRSGSNEKLFF
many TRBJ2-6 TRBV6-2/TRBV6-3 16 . TGTGCCAGCCGAGGGTTAAGAGGGCCTGGGGCCAACGTCCTGACTTTC CASRGLRGPGANVLTF
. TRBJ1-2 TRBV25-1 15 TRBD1 TGTGCCAGCACCCCCCCTGGGGGACAGGGCTATGGCTACACCTTC CASTPPGGQGYGYTF
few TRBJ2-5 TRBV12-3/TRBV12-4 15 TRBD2 TGTGCCAGCAGTAGGACTAGCGGGAGCCGGGAGACCCAGTACTTC CASSRTSGSRETQYF
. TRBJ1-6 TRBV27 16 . TGTGCCAGCAGTTTAAAGCCGACAGAGTATAATTCACCCCTCCACTTT CASSLKPTEYNSPLHF
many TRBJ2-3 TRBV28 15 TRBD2 TGTGCCAGCACCCCATCGGGGCTAGCGGGGAATACGCAGTATTTT CASTPSGLAGNTQYF
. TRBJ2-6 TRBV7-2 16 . TGTGCCAGCAGCCCAAGAGGTGGGCCAGGGGCCAACGTCCTGACTTTC CASSPRGGPGANVLTF
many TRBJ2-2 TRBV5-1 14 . TGCGCCAGCAGCTTGGTAGGGAGGACCGGGGAGCTGTTTTTT CASSLVGRTGELFF
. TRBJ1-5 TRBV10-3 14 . TGTGCCCCGATAACGGCAGGTTGCAATCAGCCCCAGCATTTT CAPITAGCNQPQHF
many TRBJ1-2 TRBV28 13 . TGTGCCAGCAGTTTTTCTCCCGTTATGGGTTTCACCTTC CASSFSPVMGFTF
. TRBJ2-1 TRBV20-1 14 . TGCAGTGCTACAGGACATCCCTCCTACAATGAGCAGTTCTTC CSATGHPSYNEQFF
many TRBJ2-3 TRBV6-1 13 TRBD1 TGTGCCAGCCGTTCATGGGACAGAGATACGCAGTATTTT CASRSWDRDTQYF
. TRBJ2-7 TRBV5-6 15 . TGTGCCAGCAGCTTGTTAACAGGTACTCCCTACGAGCAGTACTTC CASSLLTGTPYEQYF
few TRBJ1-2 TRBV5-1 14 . TGCGCCAGCAGCTTGGAGAAAGGGCCCTATGGCTACACCTTC CASSLEKGPYGYTF
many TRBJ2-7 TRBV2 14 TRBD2 TGTGCCACCCCACCCCCGGGAGGGCCAAACGAGCAGTACTTC CATPPPGGPNEQYF
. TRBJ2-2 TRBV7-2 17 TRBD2 TGTGCCAGCAGCTTAGATCTAGCGGGGGGGCCTACCGGGGAGCTGTTTTTT CASSLDLAGGPTGELFF
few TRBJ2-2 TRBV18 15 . TGTGCCAGCTCACCTTGGGACGGGTACGCCGGGGAGCTGTTTTTT CASSPWDGYAGELFF
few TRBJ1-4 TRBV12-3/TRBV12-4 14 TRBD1 TGTGCCAGCAGTTTCGAGGGGGCGGGTGAAAAACTGTTTTTT CASSFEGAGEKLFF
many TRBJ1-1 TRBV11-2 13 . TGTGCCAGCAGCTTAGAGGGTAAGACTGAAGCTTTCTTT CASSLEGKTEAFF
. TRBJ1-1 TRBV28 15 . TGTGCCAGCAGGGTCGAACCACAGGGTAACACTGAAGCTTTCTTT CASRVEPQGNTEAFF
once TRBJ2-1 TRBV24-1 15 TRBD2 TGTGCCACCAGTGATCAGACAGCGGGGATGAATGAGCAGTTCTTC CATSDQTAGMNEQFF
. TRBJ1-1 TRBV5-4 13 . TGTGCCACCTCGGACAGACGTTATTCTGAAGCTTTCTTT CATSDRRYSEAFF
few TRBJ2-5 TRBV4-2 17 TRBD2 TGTGCCAGCAGCCAGGCCCAGGGACTAGCGGACGAAGAGACCCAGTACTTC CASSQAQGLADEETQYF
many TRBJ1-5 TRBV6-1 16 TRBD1 TGTGCCAGCAGTCCAGGGACAGGGTCTAGCAATCAGCCCCAGCATTTT CASSPGTGSSNQPQHF
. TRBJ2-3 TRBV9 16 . TGTGCCAGCAGCTTCCAGGCTAGGGAGCCCACAGATACGCAGTATTTT CASSFQAREPTDTQYF
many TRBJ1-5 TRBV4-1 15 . TGCGCCAGCAGACCAGGGGACGGCTCCAATCAGCCCCAGCATTTT CASRPGDGSNQPQHF
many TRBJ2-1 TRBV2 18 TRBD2 TGTGCCAGCACTTATATCACTATACTAGCGGGAGGATACAATGAGCAGTTCTTC CASTYITILAGGYNEQFF
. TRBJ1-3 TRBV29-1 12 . TGCAGCGTTCGGACAGCCGGAAACACCATATATTTT CSVRTAGNTIYF
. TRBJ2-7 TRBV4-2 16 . TGTGCCAGCAGCCAAGCCTCAGGACCGAGCTCCTACGAGCAGTACTTC CASSQASGPSSYEQYF
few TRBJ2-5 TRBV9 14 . TGTGCCAGCAGCGTAGGGCTAGCAGGCGAGACCCAGTACTTC CASSVGLAGETQYF
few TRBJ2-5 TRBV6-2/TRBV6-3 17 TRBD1 TGTGCCAGCAGTTACCCCAGAACGGGACAGACTCAAGAGACCCAGTACTTC CASSYPRTGQTQETQYF
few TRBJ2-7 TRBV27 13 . TGTGCCAGCAGTTTTGGGTACGGGTACGAGCAGTACTTC CASSFGYGYEQYF
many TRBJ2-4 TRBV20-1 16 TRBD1 TGCAGTGCTGGTAACAGGGGGCCTCGTGGCAAAAACATTCAGTACTTC CSAGNRGPRGKNIQYF
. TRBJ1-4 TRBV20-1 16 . TGCAGTGCTAGAGATCCGGGGAAGGGGTATAATGAAAAACCGTTTTTT CSARDPGKGYNEKPFF
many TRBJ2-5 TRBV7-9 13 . TGTGCCAGCAGCTTTGGGGGATCAGAGACCCAGTACTTC CASSFGGSETQYF